This T cell receptor beta chain was captured in a study of blood T cells in healthy people across ages (dated by TCRdb to 2015 to 2017). Describing the broader study: Template switching captured roughly one uniquely barcoded TCR beta cDNA molecule per two T cells in model experiments. To track age-related changes in TCR beta repertoire diversity, the study relied on deep sequencing normalized with unique cDNA molecular identifiers. The study analyzed two additional independent replicas of 1 million unique cDNA reads from the same blood draw for two donors, one aged 18 to 29 and one aged 80 or older. The donors were split into four age groups: young (average around 15 years), middle-aged (nearly 40), aged (about 56) and long-lived (over 80). Study-wide findings and limitations: Estimates of total diversity from one million sequenced T cells were regarded as lower bounds and underestimates. As age increased, observed TCR beta diversity per million T cells dropped in a roughly linear way, and a significant reduction was already evident by age 40. Because profiling used bulk unsorted PBMCs, naive and antigen-experienced compartments could not be compared conclusively. There was a strong correlation between observed TCR beta diversity and the percentage of naive T cells measured by flow cytometry. Compared with the aged group, more naive CD4+ T cells, fewer expanded clones and increased TCR diversity were shown by the long-lived group, suggesting age selection. Donor CMV infection status was unknown, potentially confounding age-related changes in expanded clonotypes.

Library creation used 5' RACE. Instrument used: Illumina HiSeq 2500. A second PCR of about 6 to 11 cycles was performed with a sample-barcoded 5' primer and a J-beta primer mix. A template-switch 5' adaptor carrying 12 random nucleotides introduced a unique molecular identifier onto each TCR beta cDNA molecule. Each sample yielded at least 2.5 million CDR3-containing paired-end reads. First-strand cDNA synthesis was performed from all RNA using the Mint cDNA synthesis kit, with priming by a TRBC-specific oligonucleotide. All cDNA was treated with uracil-DNA glycosylase and then went through a first 18-cycle PCR with the universal primers M1SS and BC2_uni_R. The original pipeline was this. For normalization, 1 million high-quality reads were randomly selected from each sample, with every read carrying a distinct molecular identifier. Instead of being binned into consensus sequences, reads with shared molecular identifiers were discarded. MiTCR, with a Q25 quality threshold and the strictest error-elimination algorithm, was used for CDR3 identification, clonotype clustering and error correction. A nonparametric unseen species model with Euler transformation was used to estimate a lower bound on total TCR beta diversity. TCRdb reran the public reads through fastp at Q25 and MiXCR, keeping productive beta chains. Rows are combined by CDR3 protein, so each entry shows the most common genes and DNA. The V and J calls follow TCRdb's processing rather than the paper's. In all, the sample holds 750,000 or so distinct CDR3 sequences, and roughly 25% of those were seen once. The top ten constitute roughly 9% of the sample.

The germline V gene gives CDR1 as SGHTA and CDR2 as FQGNSA. Its CDR3 holds 13 amino acids, cysteine through phenylalanine. Only the CDR3 part of the read is kept: 39 bases, read in frame from the first base. The approximately 40 donors, aged 6 to 90 years, were systemically healthy Caucasian individuals from Russia. Around 10 milliliters of peripheral blood were collected from each donor into EDTA-treated Vacutainer tubes. PBMCs were isolated by Ficoll-Paque density-gradient centrifugation, with at least 6 million obtained per sample. Trizol reagent was used to extract total RNA from PBMCs, with at least 6 micrograms per sample. Naive CD45RAhigh/CD27high T cell percentages were measured by flow cytometry on a PBMC aliquot from every donor. On this clonotype itself: Which antigen it targets is not known. No clone much larger than this one lies a single base away; base qualities are absent.

These data were likewise used in another study, on T cells of mothers and their children. The second paper further reports: Nine systemically healthy Caucasian individuals served as donors, namely three mothers together with their six children. cDNA synthesis used all of the extracted RNA, with roughly 1.5 ug of RNA in each 15 ul reaction. In the second PCR, the M1S primer introduced both the sample barcodes and 2-4 random nucleotides. More than 8 million TCR beta CDR3 reads were obtained from each mother, and some 3.2 million reads were obtained from each child. TCR recombination output is similarly shaped by thymic selection in related and unrelated pairs, with a minor effect exerted by inherited differences. Normalized repertoire overlap in related mother-child pairs was always slightly higher than in unrelated mother-child pairs, but the difference was never significant. Persistent microchimeric T cell clones were not detected, at a sensitivity of approximately 100 clones per million clonotypes. Deep NGS was used in the study to compare the TCR beta repertoires of mothers and children and to look for features that separate related mother-child pairs from unrelated individuals. The mean age was roughly 36 +/- 4 years for the mothers and approximately 11 +/- 4 years for the children. After adapter ligation was performed with NEBNext reagents, the libraries were sequenced on an Illumina HiSeq 2000 with 100+100 nt paired-end reads. To avoid cross-contamination, the mother libraries and the child libraries were prepared a month apart and sequenced in separate runs. For each donor, between 500,000 and 2,000,000 distinct TCR beta clonotypes were identified. Naive TCR beta clonotypes were estimated from low-frequency clonotypes matched to each donor's FACS-determined naive share, without sorting.

Rearrangement joined TRBV7-2 to TRBJ2-1, and possibly TRBD2, on 6 matching bases. The end of the DNA is better explained by TRBJ2-7, so the J call may be wrong. Sequencing was performed on blood. This TCR was recovered from a boy younger than 18 in good health. The CDR3: CASSVRGEDEQYF. The DNA sequence follows: TGTGCCAGCAGCGTACGCGGGGAGGACGAGCAGTACTTC.